This T cell receptor (beta chain) was profiled in a study of CD8 T cells in Susac syndrome. High-throughput TCR beta sequencing covered peripheral CD8+ and CD4+ T cells. Healthy donors constituted the controls, which were matched for age and sex. The CD8+ and CD4+ T cells were isolated magnetically using a negative isolation approach, whereas the TEMRA cells were enriched by FACS. Trimming left V 3 bases short and J 0 bases short, with 6 bases between. The CDR3 has 15 amino acids. The RNA, 0.5 to 1 ug, was put through reverse transcription using random hexamers. It was immunoSEQ multiplex PCR that amplified TCR beta CDR3 across 54 Vbeta and 13 Jbeta. TCRdb re-called the immunoSEQ multiplex PCR reads with MiXCR, one entry per CDR3 protein. The sample includes over 100,000 distinct CDR3 sequences, around 93% seen only once; the top ten take roughly 0.12%.

The sequence derives from a human donor in good health. The rearrangement joins TRBV12-3 or TRBV12-4 to TRBJ2-6; D uncertain. The sequencing sample was made of CD8+ T cells from PBMCs. CDR3 in amino acids: CASSFYSSGANVLTF. CDR3 bases: TGTGCCAGCAGTTTCTACAGCTCTGGGGCCAACGTCCTGACTTTC.